This T cell receptor beta chain was recovered during a study of identical twins. General study results and limits: Partial confounding of zero-insertion analyses by invariant MAIT and iNKT cells was possible.

The sample holds a few counts of this clonotype. Its antigen remains unidentified. Trimming shortened V by 5 bases and J by 3 bases, and 5 bases separated the two germline ends. Per the germline V gene, CDR1 is SGHRS and CDR2 is YFSETQ. The CDR3 has 11 residues. TCRdb ran MiXCR on the 5' RACE reads and lists one entry per CDR3 protein. This sample has about 240,000 distinct CDR3 sequences, with 7.5% found just once. These same data were also listed under a study on yellow fever vaccine responses in identical twins.

V and J are TRBV5-1 and TRBJ1-1; D is unresolved. Sequencing was performed on CD8+ T cells sorted from blood. This receptor was obtained from a woman in her late teens or twenties in good health. The DNA of the CDR3 is TGCGCCAGCAGATCAGACACTGAAGCTTTCTTT. Translation: CASRSDTEAFF.